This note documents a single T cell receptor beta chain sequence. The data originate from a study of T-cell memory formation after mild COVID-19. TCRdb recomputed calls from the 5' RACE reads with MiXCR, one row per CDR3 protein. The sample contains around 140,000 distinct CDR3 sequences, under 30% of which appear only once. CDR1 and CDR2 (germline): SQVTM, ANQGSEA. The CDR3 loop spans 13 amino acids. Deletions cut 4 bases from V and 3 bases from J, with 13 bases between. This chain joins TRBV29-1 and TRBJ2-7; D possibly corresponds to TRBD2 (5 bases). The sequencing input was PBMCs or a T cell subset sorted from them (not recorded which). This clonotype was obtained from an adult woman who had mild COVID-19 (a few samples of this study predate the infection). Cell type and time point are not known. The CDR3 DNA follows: TGCAGCGTTGGCATAGGGAGTAACTACGAGCAGTACTTC. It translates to CSVGIGSNYEQYF.